The 31 T cell receptor beta chains below come from one sample, sequenced in a study of CD8+CD57+ T cells in acquired aplastic anemia. CDR3 and TCR beta VDJ profiling relied on a genomic DNA template. MiXCR, run by TCRdb on the reads, gives a single entry per CDR3 protein. Here the sample spans fewer than 150,000 distinct CDR3 sequences, around 46% being singletons. The sequencing input was sorted CD4+, CD8+, or CD8+CD57+ T cells (not recorded which) from PBMCs. The receptors were sampled from a human donor in good health, serving as a control.

The chain couples TRBV2 to TRBJ2-3; D is possibly TRBD2 (7 bases). Trimming stripped 2 bases from V and 5 bases from J, with 14 bases between. Germline V gives CDR1 SNHLY, CDR2 FYNNEI. This CDR3 region has 15 residues. CDR3: CASSEYAGAKDTQYF. In DNA form, the CDR3 reads TGTGCCAGCAGTGAATACGCGGGGGCAAAAGATACGCAGTATTTT. Supplemented by reference TRBV2 and TRBJ2-3, the full variable domain reads EPEVTQTPSHQVTQMGQEVILRCVPISNHLYFYWYRQILGQKVEFLVSFYNNEISEKSEIFDDQFSVERPDGSNFTLKIRSTKLEDSAMYFCASSEYAGAKDTQYFGPGTRLTVL.

Many counts were recorded for this clonotype. A single base separates this from a much larger clone, so it may be a read error. This chain joins TRBV10-3 and TRBJ1-6, with a tentative D call TRBD1 (5 bases). The CDR3 extends over 15 amino acids. The germline CDR1 and CDR2 sequences are ENHRY and SYGVKD. V lost 6 bases, J lost 8 bases, and 17 bases lay in between. DNA for the CDR3: TGTGCCATCAGGGACGCAGGGAATAGGTATTCACCCCTCCACTTT. As protein: CAIRDAGNRYSPLHF.

This clonotype has only a few counts. This may stem from a read error, because a much larger clone lies one nucleotide away. V and J are TRBV5-1 and TRBJ1-3; D gene unclear. Germline V gives CDR1 SGHRS, CDR2 YFSETQ. The CDR3 loop spans 14 amino acids. The CDR3 DNA is TGCGCCAGCAGCTTGGATGGCTCTAGAAACACCATATATTTT. This codes for CASSLDGSRNTIYF.

This chain connects TRBV24-1 to TRBJ2-7, with D maybe TRBD2 (7 bases). Germline V lookup: CDR1 KGHDR, CDR2 SFDVKD. V dropped 5 bases and J dropped 4 bases, with 17 bases sitting between them. CDR3 length equals 15 residues. CDR3 in amino acids: CATSAMGGANYEQYF. CDR3 coding DNA: TGTGCCACCAGTGCCATGGGGGGGGCGAATTACGAGCAGTACTTC.

The chain employs TRBV29-1 and TRBJ1-5; D is unresolved. The V gene's germline CDR1 is SQVTM and CDR2 ANQGSEA. V lost 7 bases and J 2 bases, leaving 12 bases between the germline ends. This CDR3 comprises 13 residues. CDR3 DNA sequence: TGCAGCGCCGCCGATGATGGCAATCAGCCCCAGCATTTT. Protein: CSAADDGNQPQHF.

This chain's CDR3 is CASSRTSGGAWVEQFF. The CDR3 DNA sequence: TGTGCCAGCAGCCGAACTAGCGGGGGGGCCTGGGTTGAGCAGTTCTTC. The rearrangement uses TRBV7-3 and TRBJ2-1; 13 bases align to TRBD2. Germline CDR1 and CDR2: SGHTA and FQGTGA. The length of the CDR3 is 16 residues. After removal of 5 bases from V and 9 bases from J, the junction contained 10 bases not matched to a gene.

This clonotype was seen many times. The rearrangement links TRBV20-1 to TRBJ1-1; D is unresolved. The CDR3 runs to 10 residues. Germline-derived CDR1 and CDR2 are DFQATT and SNEGSKA (reference sequence). The CDR3 DNA sequence: TGCGTTCTCTCTGGGGCTGAAGCTTTCTTT. Its protein is CVLSGAEAFF.

This rearrangement joins TRBV24-1 to TRBJ2-7, with no clear D. The germline gives CDR1 KGHDR, CDR2 SFDVKD. Trimming cost V 6 bases and J 0 bases, with 11 bases left between them. This CDR3 contains 14 residues. CDR3 in amino acids: CATSPPESSYEQYF. The CDR3 bases are TGTGCCACCAGTCCGCCGGAGAGCTCCTACGAGCAGTACTTC.

The chain recombines TRBV19 with TRBJ1-2; the match to TRBD1 covers 9 bases. Trimming cost V 1 base and J 6 bases; bases outside gene matches: 6. This CDR3 spans 15 amino acids. Per germline, CDR1 LNHDA and CDR2 SQIVND (reference sequence). CDR3 sequence: CASSIASGTGNGYTF. The CDR3, as DNA: TGTGCCAGTAGTATAGCGTCCGGGACAGGGAATGGCTACACCTTC.

This clonotype has a count of ten or more. The rearrangement joins TRBV2 to TRBJ2-5; 9 bases agree with TRBD2. This CDR3 has 15 amino acids. In germline, CDR1 is SNHLY, CDR2 FYNNEI. Losses at the gene ends were 4 bases for V and 3 bases for J; bases not matched to a gene: 6. CDR3 in DNA: TGTGCCAGCAGTGCGGGCGGGGGGGCCAAAGAGACCCAGTACTTC. This codes for CASSAGGGAKETQYF.

This clonotype appeared a few times. This chain joins TRBV7-2 and TRBJ2-2; no definite D call. This CDR3 is 13 amino acids long. Germline CDR1 reads SGHTA; CDR2 reads FQGNSA. Deletions cut 7 bases from V and 1 base from J, with 7 bases between. The CDR3 region is CASKVLNTGELFF. The CDR3 region has the DNA TGTGCCAGCAAGGTACTGAACACCGGGGAGCTGTTTTTT.

This clonotype has at least ten counts. The rearrangement uses TRBV7-2 and TRBJ2-5; D gene unclear. V gave up 0 bases and J gave up 1 base, with 6 bases separating them. The CDR3 spans 14 residues. Germline-derived CDR1 and CDR2 are SGHTA and FQGNSA. CDR3 in DNA: TGTGCCAGCAGCTTAGCAGGTTTCCAAGAGACCCAGTACTTC. Protein product: CASSLAGFQETQYF.

This rearrangement joins TRBV2 to TRBJ1-2, with a tentative D call TRBD1 (5 bases). Between the trimmed V and J ends, which lost 3 bases and 7 bases, there was a span of 9 bases. Germline V gene sequence: CDR1 SNHLY, CDR2 FYNNEI. The length of the CDR3 is 12 residues. The CDR3 sequence: CASSEAGSGYTF. The CDR3 DNA reads as TGTGCCAGCAGTGAGGCAGGGTCTGGCTACACCTTC. Full variable domain (remainder filled in from reference TRBV2 and TRBJ1-2): EPEVTQTPSHQVTQMGQEVILRCVPISNHLYFYWYRQILGQKVEFLVSFYNNEISEKSEIFDDQFSVERPDGSNFTLKIRSTKLEDSAMYFCASSEAGSGYTFGSGTRLTVV.

This clonotype was counted at least ten times. The J gene is TRBJ1-5, the V gene TRBV13, with D unresolved. CDR3 length: 13 amino acids. V gave up 6 bases and J gave up 3 bases, with 9 bases separating them. CDR1 and CDR2 from the germline V gene are PRHDT and FYEKMQ (reference sequence). The CDR3 nucleotides are TGTGCCAGCAGTTTACAGCCCAATCAGCCCCAGCATTTT. Encoded protein: CASSLQPNQPQHF.

The sample holds many counts of this clonotype. This chain joins TRBV7-9 and TRBJ2-2, with 10 bases aligning to TRBD1. CDR1 is SEHNR, CDR2 FQNEAQ, per germline (reference sequence). CDR3 length: 15 residues. V lost 7 bases and J lost 6; bases outside the gene matches: 8. This chain's CDR3 is CASTQTGGESGELFF. The CDR3 DNA reads as TGTGCCAGCACCCAGACAGGGGGCGAATCCGGGGAGCTGTTTTTT.

The chain recombines TRBV15 with TRBJ2-4; D is perhaps TRBD1 or TRBD2 (5 bases each). Trimming pared 0 bases from V and 2 bases from J, leaving 11 bases between. The CDR3 has 16 amino acids. Germline loops: CDR1 LNHNV, CDR2 YYDKDF (reference sequence). DNA of the CDR3: TGTGCCACCAGCAGAGACACGGGGCCAACCAAAAACATTCAGTACTTC. Amino acids: CATSRDTGPTKNIQYF.

This clonotype was seen just once. This chain connects TRBV25-1 to TRBJ1-6; no firm D call. Trimming stripped 3 bases from V and 6 bases from J, with 12 bases between. The germline V gene has CDR1 MGHDK and CDR2 SYGVNS. The CDR3 covers 15 residues. The CDR3 is CASSDSIRGNSPLHF. As DNA, the CDR3 is TGTGCCAGCAGTGATTCTATCCGGGGTAATTCACCCCTCCACTTT.

This clonotype came up once. The V gene is TRBV24-1, the J gene TRBJ1-4; no clear D gene. This CDR3 has 15 residues. Germline-derived CDR1 and CDR2 are KGHDR and SFDVKD. V was shortened by 5 bases and J by 8 bases, with 17 bases between the two germline ends. The CDR3 coding sequence is TGTGCCACCAGTGCTGAGACCAAAGGCGAGGAAAAACTGTTTTTT. This translates into CATSAETKGEEKLFF.

Points on this clonotype: A read error may account for a junction end that differs from germline. This sequence joins TRBV24-1 and TRBJ2-2, with unresolved D. Germline-derived CDR1 and CDR2 are KGHDR and SFDVKD. CDR3 length equals 14 residues. The CDR3 sequence: CATGDPQRIGELFF. For the CDR3, the DNA is TGTGCCACCGGTGATCCCCAGCGAATCGGGGAGCTGTTTTTT.

The chain couples TRBV5-1 to TRBJ2-7; D remains ambiguous. CDR3 length equals 13 residues. Germline assignment: CDR1 SGHRS and CDR2 YFSETQ. The V and J ends lost 3 bases and 1 base respectively, with 8 bases between them. The CDR3 DNA reads TGCGCCAGCAGCTACGGTTATTCCTACGAGCAGTACTTC. Translating gives CASSYGYSYEQYF.

Details on this clonotype: The germline gene is not matched at one end of the junction; a read error may be the cause. J is TRBJ1-6 and V is TRBV5-1; 9 bases line up with TRBD1. This CDR3 has 19 residues. Germline CDR1 and CDR2: SGHRS and YFSETQ. CDR3 protein: CASSLEALTGGKKSSPLHF. The CDR3 coding sequence is TGCGCCAGCAGCTTGGAAGCCCTGACAGGGGGGAAGAAGAGCTCACCTCTCCACTTT.

The rearrangement uses TRBV10-3 and TRBJ1-2; D call uncertain. This CDR3 is built from 13 residues. Germline V gene lookup returns CDR1 ENHRY and CDR2 SYGVKD. V gave up 4 bases and J gave up 6 bases, with 12 bases separating them. The CDR3: CAISVEGTHGYTF. The DNA for the CDR3 is TGTGCCATCAGTGTAGAGGGAACTCATGGCTACACCTTC.

The rearrangement uses TRBV15 and TRBJ2-7; D uncertain. The V gene lost 0 bases and the J gene lost 4 bases, with 13 bases spanning the gap. The CDR3 runs to 15 residues. The germline V gene has CDR1 LNHNV and CDR2 YYDKDF (reference sequence). CDR3 region: CATSRERGLQYEQYF. The DNA of the CDR3 is TGTGCCACCAGCAGAGAACGTGGGCTCCAATACGAGCAGTACTTC.

This clonotype was detected a few times. V usage is TRBV29-1 and J usage is TRBJ2-7, with 7 bases fitting TRBD1. CDR3 length equals 12 residues. V was clipped by 7 bases and J by 4 bases; unmatched bases: 7. CDR1 and CDR2 from the germline V gene are SQVTM and ANQGSEA. The CDR3 spells CSATLQGYEQYF. CDR3 DNA sequence: TGCAGCGCCACGCTACAGGGGTACGAGCAGTACTTC.

This clonotype has at least ten counts. This chain uses TRBV18 with TRBJ2-7; TRBD1 agrees at 8 bases. J lost 7 bases, V lost 1 base, and 6 bases had no gene match. Germline lookup yields CDR1 KGHSH and CDR2 LQKENI. The CDR3 is made up of 14 amino acids. The CDR3 loop reads CASSPQETGVEQYF. The CDR3 DNA reads TGTGCCAGCTCACCACAGGAGACAGGGGTTGAGCAGTACTTC.

The chain recombines TRBV7-9 with TRBJ1-1, with no clear D. The germline gives CDR1 SEHNR, CDR2 FQNEAQ (reference sequence). The length of the CDR3 is 12 residues. V was shortened by 2 bases and J by 5 bases, with 6 bases between the two germline ends. CDR3 protein: CASSLPFTEAFF. In DNA form, the CDR3 reads TGTGCCAGCAGCTTACCCTTTACTGAAGCTTTCTTT.

The CDR3 region has the DNA TGTGCCAGCAGCTCGGGGGGGCTTCCGAACACCGGGGAGCTGTTTTTT. Its translation: CASSSGGLPNTGELFF. V and J are TRBV5-6 and TRBJ2-2; 8 nucleotides agree with TRBD2. In germline, CDR1 is SGHDT, CDR2 YYEEEE. The V segment lost 3 bases and the J segment 0 bases; nucleotides outside the gene matches: 4. This CDR3 comprises 16 residues. The complete variable domain, with remaining parts taken from reference TRBV5-6 and TRBJ2-2, reads DAGVTQSPTHLIKTRGQQVTLRCSPKSGHDTVSWYQQALGQGPQFIFQYYEEEERQRGNFPDRFSGHQFPNYSSELNVNALLLGDSALYLCASSSGGLPNTGELFFGEGSRLTVL.

The chain uses TRBV10-2 and TRBJ1-2, with TRBD1 identical over 10 bases. The CDR3 contains 15 residues. Trimming cost V 0 bases and J 6 bases; bases outside gene matches: 4. Germline assignment: CDR1 WSHSY and CDR2 SAAADI. CDR3 sequence (DNA): TGCGCCAGCAGTGAGTCGCCCGGACAGGGGGATGGCTACACCTTC. Its translation: CASSESPGQGDGYTF.

This clonotype was observed many times. V gene TRBV4-1 combines with J gene TRBJ1-3, with a tentative D call TRBD1 (6 bases). The CDR3 length is 17 residues. Trimming took 0 bases from V and 0 from J, leaving 12 bases between them. Germline CDR1 MGHRA, CDR2 YSYEKL. CDR3 nucleotide sequence: TGCGCCAGCAGCCAAGACGGACAGCTAAGCTCTGGAAACACCATATATTTT. Protein: CASSQDGQLSSGNTIYF.

This clonotype was counted between two and nine times. The V gene is TRBV10-2, the J gene TRBJ2-7, with D perhaps TRBD1 (5 bases). This CDR3 contains 18 residues. CDR1 and CDR2 (germline): WSHSY, SAAADI. The ends were cut back, 8 bases at V and 3 bases at J, with 29 bases in the middle. The CDR3 region has the DNA TGCGCCAGCCCCCCCCGCAGGGTTTACTTCGATTTAGTCTACGAGCAGTACTTC. It encodes CASPPRRVYFDLVYEQYF.

The rearrangement joins TRBV7-3 to TRBJ1-1; the match to TRBD1 covers 9 bases. The CDR3 is made up of 19 amino acids. Germline V gene data show CDR1 as SGHTA and CDR2 as FQGTGA. V gave up 4 bases and J gave up 3 bases; unmatched junction bases: 18. This CDR3 is CASSSAEGVYRGRDTEAFF. CDR3 nucleotides: TGTGCCAGCAGCTCCGCGGAGGGAGTTTACAGGGGGCGGGACACTGAAGCTTTCTTT.